This T cell receptor (beta chain) is drawn from a study of blood T cell repertoires in COVID-19. Across the study: Sites across the United States, Italy and Spain contributed samples from acute and convalescent COVID-19.

The CDR3 extends over 16 amino acids. Trimming removed 4 bases from V and 7 bases from J; junction bases left unmatched: 16. Germline lookup yields CDR1 GTSNPN and CDR2 SVGIG (reference sequence). This table comes from immunoSEQ multiplex PCR, and its TCRdb copy is limited to in-frame clones, with some not included. Among some 200,000 clones listed, roughly four fifths were seen once. Followed over time, Seattle patients had been enrolled while infection was active. Material for sequencing was peripheral blood. The chain combines TRBV30 with TRBJ1-2, with 9 bases fitting TRBD1. The source is a woman between 70 and 85 years old with COVID-19, enrolled during active disease. This CDR3 is CAWIGDRALRRGGYTF. CDR3 nucleotides: TGTGCCTGGATCGGGGACAGGGCTCTTAGAAGGGGTGGCTACACCTTC.